This paragraph reports one TCR beta chain. What it recognizes is unknown. This sample was included in a study of T cell responses to AZD1222 COVID-19 vaccine. Profiled with immunoSEQ multiplex PCR; TCRdb holds only in-frame clones, not every one. The table lists 150,000 to 200,000 clones, approximately 94% of them singletons. The CDR3 consists of 16 residues. Germline assignment: CDR1 SNHLY and CDR2 FYNNEI. Trimming pared 6 bases from V and 5 bases from J, leaving 20 bases between. General study results and limits: The study sampled repertoires only after the peak T cell response. Spike was spanned by vaccine-associated CD4 TCRs, which were dominant at 160-218 and 743-854.

The chain couples TRBV2 to TRBJ2-1; D might be TRBD2 (5 bases). The material sequenced was peripheral blood, taken 28 days after the second AZD1222 dose. This TCR came from an adult who received the AZD1222 COVID-19 vaccine. CDR3 coding DNA: TGTGCCAGCAGCGGACTTTTTAACTCCGGGGACAATGAGCAGTTCTTC. This codes for CASSGLFNSGDNEQFF.